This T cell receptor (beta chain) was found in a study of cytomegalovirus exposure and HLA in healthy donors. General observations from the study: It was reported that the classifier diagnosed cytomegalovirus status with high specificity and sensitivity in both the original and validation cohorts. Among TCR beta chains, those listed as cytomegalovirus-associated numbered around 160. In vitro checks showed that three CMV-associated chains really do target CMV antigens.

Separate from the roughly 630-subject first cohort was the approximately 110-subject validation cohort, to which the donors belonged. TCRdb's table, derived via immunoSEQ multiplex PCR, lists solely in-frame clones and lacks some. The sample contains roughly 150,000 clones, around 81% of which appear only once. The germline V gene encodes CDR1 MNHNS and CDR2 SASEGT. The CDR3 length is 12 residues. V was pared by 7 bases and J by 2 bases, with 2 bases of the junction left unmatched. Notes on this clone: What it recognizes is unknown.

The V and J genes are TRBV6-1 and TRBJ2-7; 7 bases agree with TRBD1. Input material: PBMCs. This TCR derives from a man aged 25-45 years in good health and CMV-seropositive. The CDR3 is CASTDRAYEQYF. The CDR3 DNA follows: TGTGCCAGCACTGACAGGGCCTACGAGCAGTACTTC.